Listed below are T cell receptor beta chains from one sample, sequenced in a study of neurological immune-mediated disorders. MiXCR, applied by TCRdb to the 5' RACE reads, yields one record per CDR3 protein. The data hold 53,000 or so distinct CDR3 sequences, with more than 7% observed a single time. Sequences were obtained from PBMCs. The source is a woman in her thirties or forties in good health. Both conserved end residues are part of each CDR3.

v_call: TRBV19
cdr3_aa: CASTDREFQPQHF

v_call: TRBV12-3/TRBV12-4
cdr3_aa: CASSQTVNYGYTF

v_call: TRBV15
cdr3_aa: CATSKHGTELNTEAFF

v_call: TRBV20-1
cdr3_aa: CSAPTVNNEQFF

v_call: TRBV4-3
cdr3_aa: CASSQDGGRQETQYF

v_call: TRBV19
cdr3_aa: CASSLRPGQNSYEQYF

v_call: TRBV7-2
cdr3_aa: CASSFYICSARAGKLLFF

v_call: TRBV4-3
cdr3_aa: CASSQFGTRHGYTF

v_call: TRBV7-2
cdr3_aa: CASREHRGAIGELFF

v_call: TRBV7-2
cdr3_aa: CASSSPHKAGGLRTSTDTQYF

v_call: TRBV5-1
cdr3_aa: CASSFGNNEQFF

v_call: TRBV20-1
cdr3_aa: CSASLQGWAYGYTF

v_call: TRBV12-3/TRBV12-4
cdr3_aa: CASSSPGAGAYEQFF

v_call: TRBV6-5
cdr3_aa: CASSYVGEDGYTF

v_call: TRBV4-2
cdr3_aa: CASSPGGSYNEQFF

v_call: TRBV7-7
cdr3_aa: CSSFSQGTGELFF

v_call: TRBV2
cdr3_aa: CASSVGTFRSYEQYF

v_call: TRBV12-3/TRBV12-4
cdr3_aa: CASSSSLRGAFF

v_call: TRBV5-1
cdr3_aa: CASSQEGEGYEQYF

v_call: TRBV4-3
cdr3_aa: CASSQATGTEAFF

v_call: TRBV11-2
cdr3_aa: CASSLDVSSYNEQFF

v_call: TRBV12-3/TRBV12-4
cdr3_aa: CASKRDASTEAFF

v_call: TRBV5-1
cdr3_aa: CASSLFSTYEQYF

v_call: TRBV18
cdr3_aa: CASSPDYDGGSPLHF

v_call: TRBV6-5
cdr3_aa: CASSYYLAGVGGTGELFF

v_call: TRBV5-6
cdr3_aa: CASSFRGSNQPQHF

v_call: TRBV10-3
cdr3_aa: CATGAGEQFF

v_call: TRBV21-1
cdr3_aa: CASSNWTGRYEQYF

v_call: TRBV5-1
cdr3_aa: CASSSGGGEVTEAFF

v_call: TRBV4-3
cdr3_aa: CASSHATGTGNYGYTF

v_call: TRBV7-2
cdr3_aa: CASSLVYEQYF